This T cell receptor (beta chain) was recorded in a study of siplizumab effects on memory and regulatory T cells. The CDR3 has 13 residues. Trimming pared 4 bases from V and 3 bases from J, leaving 9 bases between. Per germline, CDR1 MNHEY and CDR2 SVGAGI. Data came from immunoSEQ multiplex PCR; TCRdb stores just in-frame clones and leaves some out. The sample holds around 120,000 clones, around 94% seen once. The chain is built from TRBV6-5 and TRBJ1-2; D is ambiguous. This TCR came from a human donor in good health. The specimen sequenced was non-Treg CD4+ T cells sorted from blood. CDR3 sequence reads: CASSFGQYYGYTF. In DNA, the CDR3 is TGTGCCAGCAGTTTCGGCCAGTACTATGGCTACACCTTC.